The T cell receptor (beta chain) under discussion was sequenced for a study of PD-1 blockade in mismatch repair-deficient tumors. Study background: Patients had approximately 12 mismatch repair-deficient cancer types, all previously treated and progressing.

Sequenced by immunoSEQ multiplex PCR; TCRdb stores in-frame clones only, minus some. The repertoire holds 120,000 or so clones, with around nine tenths as singletons. Germline lookup yields CDR1 ENHRY and CDR2 SYGVKD. The CDR3 is made up of 16 amino acids. After removal of 1 base from V and 4 bases from J, the junction contained 7 bases not matched to a gene. For this clone: Its antigen remains unidentified.

Findings and caveats of the study: After pembrolizumab, tumor-resident clones rose rapidly, then generally contracted before radiologic responses.

V gene TRBV10-3 combines with J gene TRBJ2-3; 8 bases are a match to TRBD2. The sequence was collected from an adult with mismatch repair-deficient cancer. This material consisted of peripheral blood, taken just under 74 weeks after starting pembrolizumab. This chain's CDR3 is CAISEWTGGPADTQYF. The CDR3 bases are TGTGCCATCAGTGAGTGGACGGGAGGGCCCGCAGATACGCAGTATTTT.